This TCR beta chain was sequenced for a study of cytomegalovirus exposure and HLA in healthy donors. Points from the study as a whole: Later on, a genetic analysis was performed. It linked a missense variant in DCLRE1C with V- and J-gene trimming of TCR beta.

The PCR ran on 60 Vbeta and 13 Jbeta primers. TCRdb's copy holds only in-frame clones and misses some; the assay was immunoSEQ multiplex PCR. The repertoire holds approximately 200,000 clones, with around 79% as singletons. The CDR3 runs to 13 residues. The V end lost 3 bases, the J end lost 8 bases, and 13 bases lay between the germline ends. The germline V gene has CDR1 GTSNPN and CDR2 SVGIG (reference sequence). A note on this clone: What it binds is not known.

The rearrangement links TRBV30 to TRBJ1-4, with D maybe TRBD1 (5 bases). The sequence was obtained from a girl aged 5 to 17 in good health and CMV-seropositive. The sample was PBMCs. The CDR3 here is CAWRIQAGEKLFF. CDR3 DNA: TGTGCCTGGAGGATACAGGCGGGGGAAAAACTGTTTTTT.